Reported below is one T cell receptor (beta chain). Its antigen is still unknown. This sample was included in a study of a mutant IDH1 vaccine in newly diagnosed glioma. Study-level information: The first vaccination came 4-6 weeks after radiotherapy alone, or with temozolomide cycles.

Germline V gives CDR1 MGHDK, CDR2 SYGVNS. V lost 6 bases to trimming and J lost 0 bases; unmatched junction nucleotides: 8. This CDR3 region has 15 residues. The sample's time point: week 35, safety follow-up. Vaccine doses each comprised 300 ug of mutant IDH1 20-mer peptide, with topical imiquimod. Patients in the study were vaccinated eight times, receiving shots in weeks 1, 3, 5, 7, 11, 15, 19 and 23. Each donor presented with a new WHO grade 3 or 4 astrocytoma that tested IDH1-mutant and showed ATRX loss. The data were produced by immunoSEQ multiplex PCR, yet TCRdb's version contains in-frame clones alone and is incomplete. This table has about 46,000 clones, roughly 92% appearing once.

The TCR comes from a man in his fifties or sixties with glioma. Sequencing was performed on PBMCs, taken from a glioma patient whose treatment included an IDH1 peptide vaccine. The chain has TRBV25-1 and TRBJ2-7, with 7 bases that match TRBD2. Here the CDR3 reads CASSPREGSSYEQYF. As DNA, the CDR3 is TGTGCCAGCAGCCCCAGGGAGGGTAGCTCCTACGAGCAGTACTTC.